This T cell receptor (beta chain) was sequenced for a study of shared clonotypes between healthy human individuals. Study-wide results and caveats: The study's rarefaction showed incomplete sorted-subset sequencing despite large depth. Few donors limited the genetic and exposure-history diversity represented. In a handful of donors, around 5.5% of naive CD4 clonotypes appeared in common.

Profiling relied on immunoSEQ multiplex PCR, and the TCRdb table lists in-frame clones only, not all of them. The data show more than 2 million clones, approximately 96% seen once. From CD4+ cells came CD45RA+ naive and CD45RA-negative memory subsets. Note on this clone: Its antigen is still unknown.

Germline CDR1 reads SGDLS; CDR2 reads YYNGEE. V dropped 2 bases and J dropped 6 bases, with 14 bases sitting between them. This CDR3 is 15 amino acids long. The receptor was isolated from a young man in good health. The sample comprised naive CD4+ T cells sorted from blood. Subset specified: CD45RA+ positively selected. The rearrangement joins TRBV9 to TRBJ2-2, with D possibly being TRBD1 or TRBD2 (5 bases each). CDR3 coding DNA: TGTGCCAGCAGCGTCGACCTGAGGGGTTCCGGGGAGCTGTTTTTT. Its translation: CASSVDLRGSGELFF.